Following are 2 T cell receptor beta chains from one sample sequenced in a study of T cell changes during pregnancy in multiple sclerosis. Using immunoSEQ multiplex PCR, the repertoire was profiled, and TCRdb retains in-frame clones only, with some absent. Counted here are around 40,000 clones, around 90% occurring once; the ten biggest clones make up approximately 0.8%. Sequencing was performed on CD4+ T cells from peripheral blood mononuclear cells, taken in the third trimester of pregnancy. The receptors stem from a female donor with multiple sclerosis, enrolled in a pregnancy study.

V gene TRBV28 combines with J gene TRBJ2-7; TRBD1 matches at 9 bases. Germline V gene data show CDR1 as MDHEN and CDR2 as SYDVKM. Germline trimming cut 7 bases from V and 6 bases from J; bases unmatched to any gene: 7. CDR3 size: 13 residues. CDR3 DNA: TGTGCCAGCAACCCCGGGACAGGGACCGAGCAGTACTTC. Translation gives CASNPGTGTEQYF.

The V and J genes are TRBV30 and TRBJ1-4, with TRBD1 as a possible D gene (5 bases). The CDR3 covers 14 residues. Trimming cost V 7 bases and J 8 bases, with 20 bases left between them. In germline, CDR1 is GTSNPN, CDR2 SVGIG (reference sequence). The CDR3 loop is CASAPTASREKLFF. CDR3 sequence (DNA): TGTGCCTCCGCCCCGACAGCCTCTAGAGAAAAACTGTTTTTT.